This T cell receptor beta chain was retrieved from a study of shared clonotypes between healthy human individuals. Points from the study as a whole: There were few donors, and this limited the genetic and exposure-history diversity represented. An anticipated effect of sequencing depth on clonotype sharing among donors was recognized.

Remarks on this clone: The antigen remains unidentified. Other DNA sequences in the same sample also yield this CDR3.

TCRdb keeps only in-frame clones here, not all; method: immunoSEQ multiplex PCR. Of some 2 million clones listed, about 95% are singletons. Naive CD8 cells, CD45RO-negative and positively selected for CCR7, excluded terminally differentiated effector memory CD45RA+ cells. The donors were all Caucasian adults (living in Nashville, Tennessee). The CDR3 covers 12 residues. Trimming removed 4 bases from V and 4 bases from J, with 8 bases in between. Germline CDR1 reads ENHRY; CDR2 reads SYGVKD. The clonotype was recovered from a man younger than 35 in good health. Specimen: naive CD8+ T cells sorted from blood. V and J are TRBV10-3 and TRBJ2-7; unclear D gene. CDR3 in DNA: TGTGCCATCAGTGCCACAGAATACGAGCAGTACTTC. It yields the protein CAISATEYEQYF.